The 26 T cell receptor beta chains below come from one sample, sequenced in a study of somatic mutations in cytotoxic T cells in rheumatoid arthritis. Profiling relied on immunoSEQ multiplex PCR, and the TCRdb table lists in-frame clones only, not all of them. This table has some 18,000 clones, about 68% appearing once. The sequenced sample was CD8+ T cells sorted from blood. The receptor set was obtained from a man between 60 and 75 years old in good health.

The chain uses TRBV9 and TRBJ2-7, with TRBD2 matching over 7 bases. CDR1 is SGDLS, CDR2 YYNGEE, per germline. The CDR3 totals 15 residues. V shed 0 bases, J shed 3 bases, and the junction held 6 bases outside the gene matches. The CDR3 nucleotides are TGTGCCAGCAGCGTAGAAGGCGGGAGAGACTACGAGCAGTACTTC. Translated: CASSVEGGRDYEQYF. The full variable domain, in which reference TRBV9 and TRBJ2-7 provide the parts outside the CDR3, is DSGVTQTPKHLITATGQRVTLRCSPRSGDLSVYWYQQSLDQGLQFLIQYYNGEERAKGNILERFSAQQFPDLHSELNLSSLELGDSALYFCASSVEGGRDYEQYFGPGTRLTVT.

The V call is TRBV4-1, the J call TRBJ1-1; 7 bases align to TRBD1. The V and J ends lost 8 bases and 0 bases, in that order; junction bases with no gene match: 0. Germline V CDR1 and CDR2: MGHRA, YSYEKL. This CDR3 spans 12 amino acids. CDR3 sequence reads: CASGQVNTEAFF. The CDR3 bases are TGCGCCAGCGGACAGGTGAACACTGAAGCTTTCTTT.

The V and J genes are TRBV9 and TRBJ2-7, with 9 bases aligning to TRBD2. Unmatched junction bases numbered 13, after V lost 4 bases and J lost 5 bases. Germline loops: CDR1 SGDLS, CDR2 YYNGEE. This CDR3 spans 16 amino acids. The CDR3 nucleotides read TGTGCCAGCAGCCCCCTAGGGGGACTAGCTAGTGACGAGCAGTACTTC. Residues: CASSPLGGLASDEQYF.

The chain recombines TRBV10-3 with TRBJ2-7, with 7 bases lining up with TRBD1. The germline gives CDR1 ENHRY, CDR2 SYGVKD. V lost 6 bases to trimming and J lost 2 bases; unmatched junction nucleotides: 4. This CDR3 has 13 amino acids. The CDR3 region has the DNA TGTGCCATCAGAGCCGGGACAGCCTACGAGCAGTACTTC. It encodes CAIRAGTAYEQYF.

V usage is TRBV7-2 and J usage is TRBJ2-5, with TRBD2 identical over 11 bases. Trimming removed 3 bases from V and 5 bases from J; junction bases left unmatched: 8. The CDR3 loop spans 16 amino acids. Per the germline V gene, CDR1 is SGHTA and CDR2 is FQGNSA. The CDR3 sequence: CASSLVLAGARETQYF. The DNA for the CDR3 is TGTGCCAGCAGCTTGGTACTAGCGGGGGCCCGGGAGACCCAGTACTTC.

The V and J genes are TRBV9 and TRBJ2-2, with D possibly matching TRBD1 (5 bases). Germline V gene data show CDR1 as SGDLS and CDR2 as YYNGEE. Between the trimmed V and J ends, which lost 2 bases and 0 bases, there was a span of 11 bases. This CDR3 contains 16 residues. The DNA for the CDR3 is TGTGCCAGCAGCGTGTGGACAAGCGCGAACACCGGGGAGCTGTTTTTT. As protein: CASSVWTSANTGELFF.

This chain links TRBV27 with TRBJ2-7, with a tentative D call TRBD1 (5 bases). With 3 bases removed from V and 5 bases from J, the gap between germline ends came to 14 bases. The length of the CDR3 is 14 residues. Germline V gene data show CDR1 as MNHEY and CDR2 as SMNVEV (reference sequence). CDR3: CASSFQGGRDEQYF. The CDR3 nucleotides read TGTGCCAGCAGTTTCCAGGGTGGTAGGGACGAGCAGTACTTC.

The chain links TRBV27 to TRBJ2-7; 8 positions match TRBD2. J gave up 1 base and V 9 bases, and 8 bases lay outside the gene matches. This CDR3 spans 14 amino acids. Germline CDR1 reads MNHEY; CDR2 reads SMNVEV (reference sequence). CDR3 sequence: CASVGGGPSYEQYF. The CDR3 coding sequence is TGTGCCAGTGTAGGCGGGGGGCCTTCCTACGAGCAGTACTTC.

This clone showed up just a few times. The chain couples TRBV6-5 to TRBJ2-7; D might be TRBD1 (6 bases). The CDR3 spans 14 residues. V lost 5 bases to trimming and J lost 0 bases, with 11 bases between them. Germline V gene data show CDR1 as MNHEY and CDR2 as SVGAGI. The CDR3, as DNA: TGTGCCAGCAGTACAGGGCCGAGCTCCTACGAGCAGTACTTC. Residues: CASSTGPSSYEQYF.

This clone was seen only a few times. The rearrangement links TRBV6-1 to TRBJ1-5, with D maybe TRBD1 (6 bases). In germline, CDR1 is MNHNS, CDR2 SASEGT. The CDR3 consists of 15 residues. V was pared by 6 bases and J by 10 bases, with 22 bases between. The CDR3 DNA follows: TGTGCCAGCAGCGTACCCTGGACAGTCGGCTACCCCCAGCATTTT. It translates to CASSVPWTVGYPQHF.

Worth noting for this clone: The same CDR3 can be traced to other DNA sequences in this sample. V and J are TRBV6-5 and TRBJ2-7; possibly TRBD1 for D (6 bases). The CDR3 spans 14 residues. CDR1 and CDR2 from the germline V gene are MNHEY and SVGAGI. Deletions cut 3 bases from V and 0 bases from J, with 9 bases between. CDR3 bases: TGTGCCAGCAGTTATTCACAGGGCTCCTACGAGCAGTACTTC. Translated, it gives CASSYSQGSYEQYF.

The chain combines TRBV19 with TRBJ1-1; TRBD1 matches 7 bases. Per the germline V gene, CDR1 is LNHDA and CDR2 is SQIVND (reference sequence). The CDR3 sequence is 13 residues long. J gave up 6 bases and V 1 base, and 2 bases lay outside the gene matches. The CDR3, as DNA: TGTGCCAGTAGTATAGCGCAGGGGGCTGAAGCTTTCTTT. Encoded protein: CASSIAQGAEAFF.

CDR3 sequence: CASSEPRGSGTEAFF. CDR3 nucleotides: TGTGCCAGCAGTGAACCCAGGGGGTCGGGCACTGAAGCTTTCTTT. This chain links TRBV6-1 with TRBJ1-1, with TRBD1 matching over 7 bases. The CDR3 runs to 15 residues. Germline-derived CDR1 and CDR2 are MNHNS and SASEGT. The trim removed 2 bases at V and 4 bases at J, leaving 7 bases unmatched.

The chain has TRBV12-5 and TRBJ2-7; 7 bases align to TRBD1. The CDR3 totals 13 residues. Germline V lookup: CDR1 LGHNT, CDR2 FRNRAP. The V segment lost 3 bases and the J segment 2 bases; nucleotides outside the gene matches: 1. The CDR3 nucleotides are TGTGCTAGTGGTTTCGACAGGGCCTACGAGCAGTACTTC. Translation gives CASGFDRAYEQYF. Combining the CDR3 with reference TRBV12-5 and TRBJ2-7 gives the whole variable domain DARVTQTPRHKVTEMGQEVTMRCQPILGHNTVFWYRQTMMQGLELLAYFRNRAPLDDSGMPKDRFSAEMPDATLATLKIQPSEPRDSAVYFCASGFDRAYEQYFGPGTRLTVT.

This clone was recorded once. In nucleotides, the CDR3 is TGTGCCAGTAGGCCGGGACAGGGGGCTGGAGAGCAGTACTTC. Translation: CASRPGQGAGEQYF. The genes are TRBV19 and TRBJ2-7, with 12 bases lining up with TRBD1. Looked up from germline, CDR1 is LNHDA and CDR2 is SQIVND (reference sequence). V dropped 6 bases and J dropped 7; count of bases not matched to a gene: 7. The CDR3 contains 14 residues.

CDR3 amino acids: CASSLAGGAYEQYF. CDR3 coding DNA: TGTGCCAGCAGCTTGGCCGGGGGGGCCTACGAGCAGTACTTC. This rearrangement joins TRBV5-6 to TRBJ2-7; TRBD2 aligns across 8 bases. Germline V CDR1 and CDR2: SGHDT, YYEEEE. Trimming removed 0 bases from V and 2 bases from J; junction bases left unmatched: 1. The CDR3 spans 14 residues.

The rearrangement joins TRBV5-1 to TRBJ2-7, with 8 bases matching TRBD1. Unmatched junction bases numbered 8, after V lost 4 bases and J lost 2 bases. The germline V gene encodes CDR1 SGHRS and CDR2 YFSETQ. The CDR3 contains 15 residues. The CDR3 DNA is TGCGCCAGCAGCGAGGGGACAGGTGACACCTACGAGCAGTACTTC. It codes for CASSEGTGDTYEQYF.

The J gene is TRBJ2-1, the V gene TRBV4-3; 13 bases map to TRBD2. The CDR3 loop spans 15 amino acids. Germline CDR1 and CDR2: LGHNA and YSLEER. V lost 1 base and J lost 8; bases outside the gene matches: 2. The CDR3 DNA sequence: TGCGCCAGCAGCCAAGGGACTAGCGGGAGCCATGAGCAGTTCTTC. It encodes CASSQGTSGSHEQFF.

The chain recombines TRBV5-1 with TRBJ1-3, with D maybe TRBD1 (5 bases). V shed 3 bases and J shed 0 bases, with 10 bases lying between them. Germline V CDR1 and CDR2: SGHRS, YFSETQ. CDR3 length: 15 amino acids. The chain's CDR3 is CASSYSRGSGNTIYF. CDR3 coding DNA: TGCGCCAGCAGCTACAGTAGGGGCTCTGGAAACACCATATATTTT.

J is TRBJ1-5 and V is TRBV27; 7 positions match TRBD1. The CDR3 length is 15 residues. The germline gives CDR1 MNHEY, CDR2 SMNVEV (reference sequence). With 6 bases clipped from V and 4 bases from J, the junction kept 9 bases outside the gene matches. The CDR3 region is CASSSLQGGNQPQHF. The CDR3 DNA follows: TGTGCCAGCAGCTCCCTCCAGGGGGGAAATCAGCCCCAGCATTTT.

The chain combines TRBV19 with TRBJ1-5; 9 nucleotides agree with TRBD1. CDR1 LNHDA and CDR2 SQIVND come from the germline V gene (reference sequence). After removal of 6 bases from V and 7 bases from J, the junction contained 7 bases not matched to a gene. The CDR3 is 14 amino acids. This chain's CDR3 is CASRGTGGGQPQHF. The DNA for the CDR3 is TGTGCCAGTAGGGGAACAGGGGGCGGACAGCCCCAGCATTTT. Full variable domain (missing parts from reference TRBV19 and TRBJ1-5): DGGITQSPKYLFRKEGQNVTLSCEQNLNHDAMYWYRQDPGQGLRLIYYSQIVNDFQKGDIAEGYSVSREKKESFPLTVTSAQKNPTAFYLCASRGTGGGQPQHFGDGTRLSIL.

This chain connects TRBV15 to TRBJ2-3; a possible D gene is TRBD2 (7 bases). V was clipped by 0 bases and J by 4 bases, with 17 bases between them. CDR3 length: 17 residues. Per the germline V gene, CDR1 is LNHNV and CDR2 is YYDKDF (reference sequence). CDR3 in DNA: TGTGCCACCAGCAGAGATCGGGGGGCGCTGACACCAGATACGCAGTATTTT. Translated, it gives CATSRDRGALTPDTQYF. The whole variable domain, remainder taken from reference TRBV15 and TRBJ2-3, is DAMVIQNPRYQVTQFGKPVTLSCSQTLNHNVMYWYQQKSSQAPKLLFHYYDKDFNNEADTPDNFQSRRPNTSFCFLDIRSPGLGDTAMYLCATSRDRGALTPDTQYFGPGTRLTVL.

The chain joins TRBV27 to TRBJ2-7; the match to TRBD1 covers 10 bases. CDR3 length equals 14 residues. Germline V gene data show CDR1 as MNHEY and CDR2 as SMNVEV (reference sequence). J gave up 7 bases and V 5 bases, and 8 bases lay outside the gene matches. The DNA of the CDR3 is TGTGCCAGCAGTACCCGACAGGGGGCTCGGGAGCAGTACTTC. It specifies CASSTRQGAREQYF.

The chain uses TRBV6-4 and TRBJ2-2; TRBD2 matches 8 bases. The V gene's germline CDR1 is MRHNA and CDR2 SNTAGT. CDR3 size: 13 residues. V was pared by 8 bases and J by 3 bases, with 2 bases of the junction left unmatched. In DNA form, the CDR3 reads TGTGCCAGCGCCGGGGGGGACACCGGGGAGCTGTTTTTT. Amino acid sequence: CASAGGDTGELFF.

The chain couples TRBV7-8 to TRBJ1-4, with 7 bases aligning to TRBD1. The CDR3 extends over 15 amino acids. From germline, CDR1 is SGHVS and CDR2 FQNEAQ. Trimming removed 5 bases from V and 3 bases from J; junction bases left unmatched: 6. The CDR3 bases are TGTGCCAGCAGCCCAGGCACAGGGGCTAATGAAAAACTGTTTTTT. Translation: CASSPGTGANEKLFF. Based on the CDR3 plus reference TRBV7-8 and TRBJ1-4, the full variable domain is GAGVSQSPRYKVAKRGQDVALRCDPISGHVSLFWYQQALGQGPEFLTYFQNEAQLDKSGLPSDRFFAERPEGSVSTLKIQRTQQEDSAVYLCASSPGTGANEKLFFGSGTQLSVL.

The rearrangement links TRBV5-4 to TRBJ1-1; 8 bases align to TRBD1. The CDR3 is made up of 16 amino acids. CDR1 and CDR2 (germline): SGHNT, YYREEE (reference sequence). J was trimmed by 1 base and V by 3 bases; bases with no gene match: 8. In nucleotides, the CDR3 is TGTGCCAGCAGCTGGTCGGGACAGGACCGGAACACTGAAGCTTTCTTT. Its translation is CASSWSGQDRNTEAFF.